This T cell receptor (beta chain) was retrieved from a study of blood T cells in healthy people across ages. With a J-beta primer mix and a sample-barcoded 5' primer, a second PCR ran roughly 7 to 11 cycles. TCRdb re-derived calls from the 5' RACE reads in MiXCR, one entry per CDR3 protein. This sample has around 600,000 distinct CDR3 sequences; 40% to 55% occur once, and the top ten carry approximately 25%. This clonotype occurred a few times. Germline V gene data show CDR1 as LGHDT and CDR2 as YNNKEL (reference sequence). Trimming removed 4 bases from V and 8 bases from J; junction bases left unmatched: 7. The CDR3 is 15 residues long. Each sample provided at least 6 micrograms of extracted total RNA.

This rearrangement joins TRBV3-1 to TRBJ2-1; 11 bases are shared with TRBD1. The TCR originated in a man at least 80 years old in good health. Sequencing was carried out using blood. For the CDR3, the DNA is TGTGCCAGCAGCCCCTGGACAGGGGGCTTGGATGAGCAGTTCTTC. Protein product: CASSPWTGGLDEQFF.